The clone carrying this T cell receptor beta chain was recorded at least ten times. Antigen unknown. The authors made TCR beta libraries by quantitative 5'-RACE with molecular barcodes. MiXCR, applied by TCRdb to the 5' RACE reads, yields one record per CDR3 protein. Of more than 500,000 distinct CDR3 sequences in the sample, less than 6% were seen once. This sample was included in a study of CD8 T cells in ankylosing spondylitis. Overall study findings and caveats: Within matched ankylosing spondylitis synovial fluid, disease-linked clones were reportedly significantly enriched. Made up of roughly 8 highly homologous variants, a TCR beta motif appeared characteristic of ankylosing spondylitis blood.

This clonotype was sampled from a male donor with ankylosing spondylitis. Sequencing was done on a sample of blood, either unsorted or a sorted T cell fraction (not recorded which).

The CDR3 region is CSVGRRMNTEAFF. The CDR3 DNA is TGCAGCGTTGGTAGGAGAATGAACACTGAAGCTTTCTTT. The chain joins TRBV29-1 to TRBJ1-1, with unresolved D. V gave up 4 bases and J gave up 0 bases, with 9 bases separating them. The CDR3 loop spans 13 amino acids. Germline-derived CDR1 and CDR2 are SQVTM and ANQGSEA.